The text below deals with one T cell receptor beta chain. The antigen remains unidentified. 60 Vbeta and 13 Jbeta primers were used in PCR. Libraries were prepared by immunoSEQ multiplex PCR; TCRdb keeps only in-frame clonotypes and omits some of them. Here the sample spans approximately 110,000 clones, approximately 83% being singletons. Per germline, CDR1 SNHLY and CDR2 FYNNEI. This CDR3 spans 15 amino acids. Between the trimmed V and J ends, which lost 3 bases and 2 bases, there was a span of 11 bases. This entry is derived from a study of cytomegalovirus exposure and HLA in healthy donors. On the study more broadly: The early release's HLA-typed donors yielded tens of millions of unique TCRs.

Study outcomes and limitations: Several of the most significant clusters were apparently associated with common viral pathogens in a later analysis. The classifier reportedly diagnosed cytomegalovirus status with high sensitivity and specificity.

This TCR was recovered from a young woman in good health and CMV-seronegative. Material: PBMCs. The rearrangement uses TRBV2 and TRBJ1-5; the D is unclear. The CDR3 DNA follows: TGTGCCAGCAGTGAGGGCAGGTCGGGCAATCAGCCCCAGCATTTT. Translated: CASSEGRSGNQPQHF.